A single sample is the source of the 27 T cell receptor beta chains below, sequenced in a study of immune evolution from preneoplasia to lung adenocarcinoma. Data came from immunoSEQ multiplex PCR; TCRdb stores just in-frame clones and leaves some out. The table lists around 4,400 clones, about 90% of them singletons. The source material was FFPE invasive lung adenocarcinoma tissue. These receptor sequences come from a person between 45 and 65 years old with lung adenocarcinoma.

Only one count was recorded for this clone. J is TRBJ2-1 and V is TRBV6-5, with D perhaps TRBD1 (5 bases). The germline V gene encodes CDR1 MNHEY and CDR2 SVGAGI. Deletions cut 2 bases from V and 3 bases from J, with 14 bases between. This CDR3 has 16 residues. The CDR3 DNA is TGTGCCAGCAGTTACCGTCAGGGAAATCTCTACAATGAGCAGTTCTTC. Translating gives CASSYRQGNLYNEQFF.

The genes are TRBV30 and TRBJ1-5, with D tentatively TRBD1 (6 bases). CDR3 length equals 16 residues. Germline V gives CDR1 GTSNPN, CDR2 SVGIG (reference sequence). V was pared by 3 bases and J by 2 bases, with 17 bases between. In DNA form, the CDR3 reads TGTGCCTGGAGAGTAGGTAGAGGGGGGCGCAATCAGCCCCAGCATTTT. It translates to CAWRVGRGGRNQPQHF. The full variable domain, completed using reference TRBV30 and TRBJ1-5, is SQTIHQWPATLVQPVGSPLSLECTVEGTSNPNLYWYRQAAGRGLQLLFYSVGIGQISSEVPQNLSASRPQDRQFILSSKKLLLSDSGFYLCAWRVGRGGRNQPQHFGDGTRLSIL.

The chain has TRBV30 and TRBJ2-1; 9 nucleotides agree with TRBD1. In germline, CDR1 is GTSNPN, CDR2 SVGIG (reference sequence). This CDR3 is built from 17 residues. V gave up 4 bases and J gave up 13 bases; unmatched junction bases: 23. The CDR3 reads CAWKDQAGTGYYIGQFF. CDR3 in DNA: TGTGCCTGGAAAGACCAAGCCGGGACAGGGTATTATATAGGCCAGTTCTTC.

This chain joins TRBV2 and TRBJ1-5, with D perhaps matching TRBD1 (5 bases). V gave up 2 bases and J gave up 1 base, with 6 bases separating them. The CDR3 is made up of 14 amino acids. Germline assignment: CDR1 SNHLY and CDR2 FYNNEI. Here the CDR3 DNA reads TGTGCCAGCAGTGAATGGGGGAGCAATCAGCCCCAGCATTTT. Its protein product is CASSEWGSNQPQHF. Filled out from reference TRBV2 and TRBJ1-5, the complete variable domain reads EPEVTQTPSHQVTQMGQEVILRCVPISNHLYFYWYRQILGQKVEFLVSFYNNEISEKSEIFDDQFSVERPDGSNFTLKIRSTKLEDSAMYFCASSEWGSNQPQHFGDGTRLSIL.

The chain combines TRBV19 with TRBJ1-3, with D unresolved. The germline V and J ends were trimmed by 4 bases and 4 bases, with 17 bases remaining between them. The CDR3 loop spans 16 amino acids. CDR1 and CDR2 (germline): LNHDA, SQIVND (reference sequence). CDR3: CASSNSDFWRGNTIYF. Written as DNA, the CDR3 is TGTGCCAGTAGTAACTCGGACTTCTGGAGGGGAAACACCATATATTTT.

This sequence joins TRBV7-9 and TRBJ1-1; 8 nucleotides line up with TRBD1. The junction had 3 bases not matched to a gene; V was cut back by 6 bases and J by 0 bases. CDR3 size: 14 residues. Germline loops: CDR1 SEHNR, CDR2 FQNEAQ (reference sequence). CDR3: CASSPQGVNTEAFF. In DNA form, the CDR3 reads TGTGCCAGCAGTCCACAGGGGGTGAACACTGAAGCTTTCTTT.

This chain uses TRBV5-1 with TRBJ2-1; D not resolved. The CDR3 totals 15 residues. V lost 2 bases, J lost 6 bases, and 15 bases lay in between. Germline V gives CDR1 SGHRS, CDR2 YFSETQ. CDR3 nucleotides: TGCGCCAGCAGCTTTAGGTACGGGCCTCCCAATGAGCAGTTCTTC. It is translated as CASSFRYGPPNEQFF.

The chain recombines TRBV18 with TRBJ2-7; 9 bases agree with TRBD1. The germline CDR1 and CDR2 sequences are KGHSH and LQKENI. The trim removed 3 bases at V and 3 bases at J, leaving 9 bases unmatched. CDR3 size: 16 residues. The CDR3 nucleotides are TGTGCCAGCTCACCCTCAACCGGGACAGGGAACTACGAGCAGTACTTC. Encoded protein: CASSPSTGTGNYEQYF.

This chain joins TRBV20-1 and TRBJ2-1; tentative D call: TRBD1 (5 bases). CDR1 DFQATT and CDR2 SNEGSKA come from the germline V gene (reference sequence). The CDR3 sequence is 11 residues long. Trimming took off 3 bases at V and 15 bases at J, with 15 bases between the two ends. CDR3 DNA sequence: TGCAGTGCTAGTGGGGCCAGGATATCGTTCTTC. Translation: CSASGARISFF.

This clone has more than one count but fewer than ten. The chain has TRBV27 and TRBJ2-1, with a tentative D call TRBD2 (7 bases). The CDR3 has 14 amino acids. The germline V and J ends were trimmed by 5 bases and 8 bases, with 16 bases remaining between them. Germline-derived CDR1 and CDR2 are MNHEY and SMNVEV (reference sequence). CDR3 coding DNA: TGTGCCAGCAGTGCAGAACTAGGGGGGGATGAGCAGTTCTTC. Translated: CASSAELGGDEQFF.

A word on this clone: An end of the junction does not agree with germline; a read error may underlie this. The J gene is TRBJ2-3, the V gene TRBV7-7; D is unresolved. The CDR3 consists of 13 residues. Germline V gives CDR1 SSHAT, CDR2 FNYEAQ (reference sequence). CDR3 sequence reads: CASSLGFADTQYF. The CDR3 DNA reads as TGTGCTAGCAGCTTAGGATTTGCAGATACGCAGTATTTT.

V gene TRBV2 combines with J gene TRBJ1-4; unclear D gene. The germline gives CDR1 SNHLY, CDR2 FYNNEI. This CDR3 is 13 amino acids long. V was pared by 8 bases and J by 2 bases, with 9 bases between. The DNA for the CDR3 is TGTGCCAGCCTCTTGGACACTAATGAAAAACTGTTTTTT. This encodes CASLLDTNEKLFF.

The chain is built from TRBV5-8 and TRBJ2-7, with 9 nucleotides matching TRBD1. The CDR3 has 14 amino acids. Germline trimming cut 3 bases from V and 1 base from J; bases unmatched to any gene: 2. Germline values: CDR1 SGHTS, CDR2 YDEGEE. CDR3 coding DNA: TGTGCCAGCAGCTCGACAGGGGGGTCCTACGAGCAGTACTTC. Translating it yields CASSSTGGSYEQYF.

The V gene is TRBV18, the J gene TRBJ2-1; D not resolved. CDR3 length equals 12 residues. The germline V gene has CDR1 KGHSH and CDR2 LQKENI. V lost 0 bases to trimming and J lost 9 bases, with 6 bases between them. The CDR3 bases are TGTGCCAGCTCACCACCGGTAGGTGAGCAGTTCTTC. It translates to CASSPPVGEQFF.

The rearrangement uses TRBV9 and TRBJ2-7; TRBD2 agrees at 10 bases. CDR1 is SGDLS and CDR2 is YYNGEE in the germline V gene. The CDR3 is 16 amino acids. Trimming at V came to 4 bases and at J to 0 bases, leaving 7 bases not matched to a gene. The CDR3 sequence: CASSPQSGRASYEQYF. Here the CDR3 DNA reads TGTGCCAGCAGCCCACAAAGCGGGAGGGCCTCCTACGAGCAGTACTTC.

In DNA form, the CDR3 reads TGTGCCAGCAGCTGGCCAGGAAACACGAACACTGAAGCTTTCTTT. Residues: CASSWPGNTNTEAFF. The chain recombines TRBV13 with TRBJ1-1; D is undetermined. Germline V CDR1 and CDR2: PRHDT, FYEKMQ (reference sequence). The CDR3 sequence is 15 residues long. Trimming pared 4 bases from V and 1 base from J, leaving 13 bases between.

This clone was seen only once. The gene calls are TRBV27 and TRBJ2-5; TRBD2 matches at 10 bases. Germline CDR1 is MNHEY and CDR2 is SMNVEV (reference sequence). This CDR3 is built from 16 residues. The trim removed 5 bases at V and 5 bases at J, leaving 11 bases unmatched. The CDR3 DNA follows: TGTGCCAGCAGTCCCCGTGGGCTAGCGGGAGACGAGACCCAGTACTTC. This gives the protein CASSPRGLAGDETQYF.

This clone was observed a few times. In DNA form, the CDR3 reads TGTGCCACCAGCAGAGATACCGCGACTAGCGGGCTAAGAGTGGGTGAGACCCAGTACTTC. Translating it yields CATSRDTATSGLRVGETQYF. V and J are TRBV15 and TRBJ2-5, with 10 nucleotides matching TRBD2. Germline V lookup: CDR1 LNHNV, CDR2 YYDKDF (reference sequence). J lost 5 bases, V lost 0 bases, and 18 bases had no gene match. The CDR3 covers 20 residues.

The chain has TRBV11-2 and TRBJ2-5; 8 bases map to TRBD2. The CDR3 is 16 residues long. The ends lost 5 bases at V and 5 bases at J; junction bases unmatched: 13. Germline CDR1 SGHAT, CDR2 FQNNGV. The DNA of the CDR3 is TGTGCCAGCAGCCCAGGTGTGGTAGCGGGACGGGAGACCCAGTACTTC. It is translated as CASSPGVVAGRETQYF.

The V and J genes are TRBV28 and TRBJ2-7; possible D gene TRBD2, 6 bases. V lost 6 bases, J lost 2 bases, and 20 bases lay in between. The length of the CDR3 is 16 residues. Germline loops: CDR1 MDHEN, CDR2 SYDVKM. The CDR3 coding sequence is TGTGCCAGCAGGCTCTGGAGGGGTGGGATCACCTACGAGCAGTACTTC. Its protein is CASRLWRGGITYEQYF.

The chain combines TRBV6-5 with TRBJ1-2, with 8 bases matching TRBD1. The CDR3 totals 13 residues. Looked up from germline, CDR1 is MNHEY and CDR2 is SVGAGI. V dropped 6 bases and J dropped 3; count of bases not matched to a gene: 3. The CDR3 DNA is TGTGCCAGCAGAGGGACAGGATACTATGGCTACACCTTC. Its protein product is CASRGTGYYGYTF.

CDR3 loop: CASSVWGQDTDTQYF. CDR3 coding DNA: TGTGCCAGCAGCGTATGGGGACAAGACACAGATACGCAGTATTTT. This chain uses TRBV9 with TRBJ2-3, with D possibly matching TRBD1 (6 bases). CDR1 and CDR2 from the germline V gene are SGDLS and YYNGEE. The CDR3 length is 15 residues. Trimming took off 1 base at V and 2 bases at J, with 11 bases between the two ends.

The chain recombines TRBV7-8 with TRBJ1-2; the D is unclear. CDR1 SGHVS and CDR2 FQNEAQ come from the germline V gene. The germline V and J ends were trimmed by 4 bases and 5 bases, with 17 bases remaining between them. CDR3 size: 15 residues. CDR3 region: CASSSLGREDYGYTF. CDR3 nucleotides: TGTGCCAGCAGCTCCTTGGGGAGGGAAGATTATGGCTACACCTTC.

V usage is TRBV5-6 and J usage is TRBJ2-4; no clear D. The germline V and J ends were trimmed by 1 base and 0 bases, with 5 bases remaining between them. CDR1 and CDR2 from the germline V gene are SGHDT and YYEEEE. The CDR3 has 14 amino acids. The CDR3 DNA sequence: TGTGCCAGCAGCTTGTGGGGAGCCAAAAACATTCAGTACTTC. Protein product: CASSLWGAKNIQYF.

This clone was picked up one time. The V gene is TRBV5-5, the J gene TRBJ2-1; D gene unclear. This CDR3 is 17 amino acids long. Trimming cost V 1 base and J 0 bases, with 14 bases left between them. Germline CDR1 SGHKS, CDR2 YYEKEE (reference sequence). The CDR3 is CASSLLGQKSSYNEQFF. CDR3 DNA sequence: TGTGCCAGCAGCTTGCTCGGGCAGAAAAGCTCCTACAATGAGCAGTTCTTC.

The CDR3 protein is CASSETGGGLGEQYF. The CDR3 DNA reads as TGTGCCAGCAGTGAAACGGGGGGAGGGCTTGGAGAGCAGTACTTC. The V call is TRBV25-1, the J call TRBJ2-7, with 7 bases matching TRBD2. Germline V gives CDR1 MGHDK, CDR2 SYGVNS. This CDR3 has 15 amino acids. The junction had 11 bases not matched to a gene; V was cut back by 2 bases and J by 7 bases.

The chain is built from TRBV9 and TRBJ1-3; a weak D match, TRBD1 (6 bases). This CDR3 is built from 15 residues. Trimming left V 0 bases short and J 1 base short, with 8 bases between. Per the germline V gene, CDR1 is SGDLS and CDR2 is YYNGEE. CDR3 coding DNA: TGTGCCAGCAGCGTAGAGGGGGGGTCTGGAAACACCATATATTTT. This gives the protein CASSVEGGSGNTIYF.